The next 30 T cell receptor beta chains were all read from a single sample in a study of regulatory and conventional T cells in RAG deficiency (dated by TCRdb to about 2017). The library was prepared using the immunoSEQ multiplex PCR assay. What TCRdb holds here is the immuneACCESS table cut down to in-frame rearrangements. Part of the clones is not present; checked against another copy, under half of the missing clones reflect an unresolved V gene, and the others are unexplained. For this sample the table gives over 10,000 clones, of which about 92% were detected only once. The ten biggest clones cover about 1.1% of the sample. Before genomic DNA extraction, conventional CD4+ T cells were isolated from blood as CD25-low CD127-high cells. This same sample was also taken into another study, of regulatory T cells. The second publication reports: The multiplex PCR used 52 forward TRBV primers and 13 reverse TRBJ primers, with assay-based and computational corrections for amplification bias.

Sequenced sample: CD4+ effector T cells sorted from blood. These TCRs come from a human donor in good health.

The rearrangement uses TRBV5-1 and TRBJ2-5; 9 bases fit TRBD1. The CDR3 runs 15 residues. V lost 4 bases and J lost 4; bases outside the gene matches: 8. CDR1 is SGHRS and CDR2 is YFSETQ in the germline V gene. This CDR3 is CASSVRTGGGETQYF. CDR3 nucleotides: TGCGCCAGCAGCGTCCGTACAGGGGGCGGAGAGACCCAGTACTTC.

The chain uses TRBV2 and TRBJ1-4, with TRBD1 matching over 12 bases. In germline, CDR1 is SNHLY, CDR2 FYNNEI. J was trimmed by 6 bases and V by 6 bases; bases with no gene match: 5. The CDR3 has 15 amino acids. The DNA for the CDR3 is TGTGCCAGCAGGGGGGACAGGGGGCGCCATGAAAAACTGTTTTTT. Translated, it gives CASRGDRGRHEKLFF.

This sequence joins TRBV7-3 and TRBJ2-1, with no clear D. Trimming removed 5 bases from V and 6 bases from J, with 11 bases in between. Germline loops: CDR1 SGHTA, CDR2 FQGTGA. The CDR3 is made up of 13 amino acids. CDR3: CASSLRRSNEQFF. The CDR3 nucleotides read TGTGCCAGCAGCCTCCGACGTTCCAATGAGCAGTTCTTC.

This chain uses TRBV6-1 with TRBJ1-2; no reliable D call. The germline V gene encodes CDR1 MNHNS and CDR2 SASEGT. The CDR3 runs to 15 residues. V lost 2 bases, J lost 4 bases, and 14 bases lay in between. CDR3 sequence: CASSESGVPFYGYTF. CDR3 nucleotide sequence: TGTGCCAGCAGTGAAAGTGGAGTCCCCTTCTATGGCTACACCTTC.

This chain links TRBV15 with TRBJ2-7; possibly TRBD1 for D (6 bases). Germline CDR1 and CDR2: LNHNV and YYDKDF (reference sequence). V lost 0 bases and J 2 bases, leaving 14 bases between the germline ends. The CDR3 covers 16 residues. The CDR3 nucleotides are TGTGCCACCAGCAGAGATCTACTGACAGGAACCTACGAGCAGTACTTC. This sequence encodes CATSRDLLTGTYEQYF.

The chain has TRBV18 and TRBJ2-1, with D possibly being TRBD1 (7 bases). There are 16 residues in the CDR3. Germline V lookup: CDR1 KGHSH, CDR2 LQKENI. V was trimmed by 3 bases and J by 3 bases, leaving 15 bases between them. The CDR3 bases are TGTGCCAGCTCACCGCAGGGGGGCTCTTTCTACAATGAGCAGTTCTTC. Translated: CASSPQGGSFYNEQFF.

The CDR3 nucleotides are TGTGCCAGCAGTTACGGGGCGGGATTCGGCACAGATACGCAGTATTTT. It translates to CASSYGAGFGTDTQYF. This chain joins TRBV6-6 and TRBJ2-3, with TRBD2 as a possible D gene (6 bases). V was cut by 2 bases and J by 1 base, with 13 bases left in between. Germline V gene lookup returns CDR1 MNHNY and CDR2 SVGAGI (reference sequence). The CDR3 runs to 16 residues.

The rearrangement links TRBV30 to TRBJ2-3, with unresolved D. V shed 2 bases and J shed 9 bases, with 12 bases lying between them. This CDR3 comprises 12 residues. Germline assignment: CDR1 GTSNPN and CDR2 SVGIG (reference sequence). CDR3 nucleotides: TGTGCCTGGAGTACCACCCGGTCGACGCAGTATTTT. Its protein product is CAWSTTRSTQYF. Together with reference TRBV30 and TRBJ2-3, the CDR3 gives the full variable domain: SQTIHQWPATLVQPVGSPLSLECTVEGTSNPNLYWYRQAAGRGLQLLFYSVGIGQISSEVPQNLSASRPQDRQFILSSKKLLLSDSGFYLCAWSTTRSTQYFGPGTRLTVL.

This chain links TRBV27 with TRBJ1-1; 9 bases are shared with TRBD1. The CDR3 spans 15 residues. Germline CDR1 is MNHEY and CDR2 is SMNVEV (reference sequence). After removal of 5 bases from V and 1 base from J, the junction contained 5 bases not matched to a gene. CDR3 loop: CASSPQGARNTEAFF. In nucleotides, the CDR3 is TGTGCCAGCAGTCCACAGGGGGCGAGGAACACTGAAGCTTTCTTT.

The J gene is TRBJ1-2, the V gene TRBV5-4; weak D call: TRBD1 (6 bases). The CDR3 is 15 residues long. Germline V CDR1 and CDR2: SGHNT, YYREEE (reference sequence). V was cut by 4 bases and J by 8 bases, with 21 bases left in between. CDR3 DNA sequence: TGTGCCAGCAGCCTCAGGGGCGTAGGGCTTTGGGGCTACACCTTC. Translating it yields CASSLRGVGLWGYTF.

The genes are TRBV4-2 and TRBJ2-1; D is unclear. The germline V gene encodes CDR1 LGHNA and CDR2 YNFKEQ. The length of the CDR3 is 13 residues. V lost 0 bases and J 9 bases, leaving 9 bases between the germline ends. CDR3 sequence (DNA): TGTGCCAGCAGCCAAGATTCGGTTCGTGAGCAGTTCTTC. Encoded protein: CASSQDSVREQFF.

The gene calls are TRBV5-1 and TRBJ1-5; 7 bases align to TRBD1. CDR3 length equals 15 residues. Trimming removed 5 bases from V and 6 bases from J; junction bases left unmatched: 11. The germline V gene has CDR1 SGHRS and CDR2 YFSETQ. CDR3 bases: TGCGCCAGCAGTCCCACAGGGGATTCGCGTCAGCCCCAGCATTTT. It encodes CASSPTGDSRQPQHF.

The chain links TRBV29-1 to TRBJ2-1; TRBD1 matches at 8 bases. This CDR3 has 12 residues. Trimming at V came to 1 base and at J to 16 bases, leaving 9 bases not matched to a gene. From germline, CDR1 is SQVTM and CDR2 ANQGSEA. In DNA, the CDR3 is TGCAGCGTTGAAGCAGGACAGGGTTTCTTCTTCTTC. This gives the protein CSVEAGQGFFFF.

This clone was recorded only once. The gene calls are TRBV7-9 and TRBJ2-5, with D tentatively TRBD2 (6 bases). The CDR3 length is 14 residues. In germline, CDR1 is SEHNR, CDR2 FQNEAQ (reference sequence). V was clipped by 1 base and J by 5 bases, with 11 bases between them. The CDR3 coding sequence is TGTGCCAGCAGCTTAGACGGGGGTGAGGAGACCCAGTACTTC. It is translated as CASSLDGGEETQYF.

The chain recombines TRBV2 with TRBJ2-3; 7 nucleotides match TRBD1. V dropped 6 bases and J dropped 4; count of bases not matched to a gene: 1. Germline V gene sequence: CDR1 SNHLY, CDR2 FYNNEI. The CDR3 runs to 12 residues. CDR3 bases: TGTGCCAGCAGACAGGGGCCAGATACGCAGTATTTT. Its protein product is CASRQGPDTQYF.

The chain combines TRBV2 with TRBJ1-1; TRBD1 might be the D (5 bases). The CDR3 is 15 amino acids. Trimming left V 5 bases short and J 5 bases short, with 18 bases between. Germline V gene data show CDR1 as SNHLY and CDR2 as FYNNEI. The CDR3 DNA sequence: TGTGCCAGCAGTCCCGCCCCCACAGGTGTTACTGAAGCTTTCTTT. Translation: CASSPAPTGVTEAFF.

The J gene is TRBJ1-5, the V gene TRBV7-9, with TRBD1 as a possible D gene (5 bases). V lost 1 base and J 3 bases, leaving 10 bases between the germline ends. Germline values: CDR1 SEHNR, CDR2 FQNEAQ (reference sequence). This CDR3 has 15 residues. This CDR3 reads CASSLGPGDNQPQHF. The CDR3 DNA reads TGTGCCAGCAGCTTAGGGCCGGGGGACAATCAGCCCCAGCATTTT.

CDR3 nucleotides: TGTGCCAGCAGTCCCCAGGCGAACACTGAAGCTTTCTTT. Protein product: CASSPQANTEAFF. The chain combines TRBV7-3 with TRBJ1-1, with D unclear. The CDR3 runs 13 residues. Trimming removed 6 bases at V and 1 base at J, with 9 bases between. CDR1 is SGHTA, CDR2 FQGTGA, per germline.

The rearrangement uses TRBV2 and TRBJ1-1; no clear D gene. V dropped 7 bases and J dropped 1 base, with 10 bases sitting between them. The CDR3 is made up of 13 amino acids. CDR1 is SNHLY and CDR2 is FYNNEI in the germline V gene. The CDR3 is CASKEWGNTEAFF. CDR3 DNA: TGTGCCAGCAAGGAGTGGGGGAACACTGAAGCTTTCTTT.

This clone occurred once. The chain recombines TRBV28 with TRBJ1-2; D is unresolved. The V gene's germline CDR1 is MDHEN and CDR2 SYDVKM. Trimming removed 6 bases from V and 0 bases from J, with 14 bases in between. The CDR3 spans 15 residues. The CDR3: CASRNGGGANYGYTF. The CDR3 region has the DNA TGTGCCAGCAGAAATGGAGGCGGAGCTAACTATGGCTACACCTTC.

CDR3 nucleotides: TGTGCCAGTAGAAGCAGCGGGTTAAACACCGGGGAGCTGTTTTTT. Protein: CASRSSGLNTGELFF. The chain combines TRBV19 with TRBJ2-2; D is perhaps TRBD2 (6 bases). Trimming left V 6 bases short and J 2 bases short, with 13 bases between. The CDR3 runs 15 residues. Germline V gene sequence: CDR1 LNHDA, CDR2 SQIVND (reference sequence).

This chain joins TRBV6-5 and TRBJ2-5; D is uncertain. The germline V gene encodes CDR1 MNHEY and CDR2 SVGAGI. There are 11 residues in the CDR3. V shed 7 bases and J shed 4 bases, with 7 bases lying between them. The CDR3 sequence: CASTLGETQYF. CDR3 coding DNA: TGTGCCAGCACCCTAGGAGAGACCCAGTACTTC.

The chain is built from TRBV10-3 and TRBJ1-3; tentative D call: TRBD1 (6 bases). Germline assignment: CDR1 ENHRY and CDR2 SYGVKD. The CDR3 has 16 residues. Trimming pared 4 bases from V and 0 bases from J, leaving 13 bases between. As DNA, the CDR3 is TGTGCCATCAGTGGAGGGGGGGCAGGCTCTGGAAACACCATATATTTT. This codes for CAISGGGAGSGNTIYF.

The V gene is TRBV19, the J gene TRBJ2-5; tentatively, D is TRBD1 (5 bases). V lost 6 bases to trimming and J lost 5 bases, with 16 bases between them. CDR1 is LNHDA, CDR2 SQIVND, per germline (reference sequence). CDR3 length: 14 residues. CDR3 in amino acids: CASRVGASWETQYF. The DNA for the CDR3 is TGTGCCAGTAGGGTAGGGGCCTCCTGGGAGACCCAGTACTTC.

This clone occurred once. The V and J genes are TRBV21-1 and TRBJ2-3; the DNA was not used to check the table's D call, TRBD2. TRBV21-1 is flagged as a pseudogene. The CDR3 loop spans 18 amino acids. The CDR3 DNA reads TGTGCCAGCAGCAAAGCAGCGGCTAGCGGGAGGGCTACAGATACGCAGTATTTT. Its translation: CASSKAAASGRATDTQYF.

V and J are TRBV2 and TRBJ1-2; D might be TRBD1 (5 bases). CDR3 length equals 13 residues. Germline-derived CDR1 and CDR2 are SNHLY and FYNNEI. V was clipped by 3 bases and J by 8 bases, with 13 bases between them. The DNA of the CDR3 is TGTGCCAGCAGTGATTTTGCAGGGACCGGCTACACCTTC. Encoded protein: CASSDFAGTGYTF.

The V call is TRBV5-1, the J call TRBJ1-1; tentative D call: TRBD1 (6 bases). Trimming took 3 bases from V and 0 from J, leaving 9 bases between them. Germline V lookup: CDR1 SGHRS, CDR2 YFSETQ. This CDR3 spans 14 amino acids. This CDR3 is CASSWDILNTEAFF. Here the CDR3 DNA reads TGCGCCAGCAGCTGGGACATATTGAACACTGAAGCTTTCTTT.

The DNA of the CDR3 is TGTGCCAGCAGCGTAGGCGCTGATAGCGGGAGGGCCGTCGGCTTCCAAGAGACCCAGTACTTC. It translates to CASSVGADSGRAVGFQETQYF. The chain uses TRBV9 and TRBJ2-5, with 11 bases matching TRBD2. The CDR3 extends over 21 amino acids. Losses at the gene ends were 0 bases for V and 1 base for J; bases not matched to a gene: 17. Per germline, CDR1 SGDLS and CDR2 YYNGEE. Combining the CDR3 with reference TRBV9 and TRBJ2-5 gives the whole variable domain DSGVTQTPKHLITATGQRVTLRCSPRSGDLSVYWYQQSLDQGLQFLIQYYNGEERAKGNILERFSAQQFPDLHSELNLSSLELGDSALYFCASSVGADSGRAVGFQETQYFGPGTRLLVL.

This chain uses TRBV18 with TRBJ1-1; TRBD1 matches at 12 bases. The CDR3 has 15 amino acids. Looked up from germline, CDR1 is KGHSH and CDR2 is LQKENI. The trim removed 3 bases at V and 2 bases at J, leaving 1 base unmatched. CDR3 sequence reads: CASSPGQGANTEAFF. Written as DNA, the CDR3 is TGTGCCAGCTCACCGGGACAGGGGGCAAACACTGAAGCTTTCTTT.

In DNA form, the CDR3 reads TGTGCCAGCAGCTTTGGGAGCAATCAGCCCCAGCATTTT. Encoded protein: CASSFGSNQPQHF. The rearrangement uses TRBV7-8 and TRBJ1-5; no definite D call. Trimming cost V 3 bases and J 1 base, with 4 bases left between them. Germline values: CDR1 SGHVS, CDR2 FQNEAQ. The CDR3 has 13 residues.